The 25 T cell receptor beta chains listed next were all sequenced from one sample in a study of blood T cell repertoires in COVID-19. TCRdb's table, derived via immunoSEQ multiplex PCR, lists solely in-frame clones and lacks some. The data hold under 60,000 clones, with more than 80% observed a single time. Sequencing used peripheral blood. The receptors shown here come from a man aged 60-69 years with acute or convalescent COVID-19.

This clone was seen more than once but under ten times. Distinct nucleotide sequences in the sample also encode this CDR3. This chain joins TRBV10-3 and TRBJ1-5; D may be TRBD1 (5 bases). The V end lost 2 bases, the J end lost 0 bases, and 5 bases lay between the germline ends. Germline CDR1 ENHRY, CDR2 SYGVKD. The length of the CDR3 is 14 residues. CDR3 residues: CAISEDSSNQPQHF. The CDR3 coding sequence is TGTGCCATCAGTGAGGACAGTAGCAATCAGCCCCAGCATTTT.

The V gene is TRBV7-3, the J gene TRBJ2-1; TRBD1 matches at 11 bases. This CDR3 region has 15 residues. V shed 5 bases and J 4 bases; nucleotides not matched to a gene: 4. Germline CDR1 is SGHTA and CDR2 is FQGTGA. The CDR3 DNA reads TGTGCCAGCAGCGCGGGGACAGGGGGATACAATGAGCAGTTCTTC. Residues: CASSAGTGGYNEQFF.

This chain links TRBV4-1 with TRBJ1-6, with D maybe TRBD1 (5 bases). The V and J ends lost 0 bases and 3 bases respectively, with 9 bases between them. The germline V gene encodes CDR1 MGHRA and CDR2 YSYEKL. This CDR3 spans 16 amino acids. The DNA for the CDR3 is TGCGCCAGCAGCCAAGATCAGGGTAACTATAATTCACCCCTCCACTTT. Translating it yields CASSQDQGNYNSPLHF.

This chain joins TRBV5-1 and TRBJ1-5; 9 nucleotides match TRBD1. The V gene end was trimmed by 4 bases and the J gene end by 6 bases; junction bases not matched to a gene: 8. The CDR3 spans 15 residues. CDR1 and CDR2 (germline): SGHRS, YFSETQ. The CDR3 DNA reads as TGCGCCAGCAGCGAGTTGACAGGGGGAGGTCAGCCCCAGCATTTT. Translated: CASSELTGGGQPQHF.

The chain has TRBV18 and TRBJ2-7; a possible D gene is TRBD1 (6 bases). The CDR3 contains 15 residues. V was clipped by 3 bases and J by 3 bases, with 15 bases between them. CDR1 KGHSH and CDR2 LQKENI come from the germline V gene. The CDR3, as DNA: TGTGCCAGCTCACCCGGGGCAGGGGTAATCTACGAGCAGTACTTC. Its translation is CASSPGAGVIYEQYF.

This sequence joins TRBV19 and TRBJ1-5, with D maybe TRBD1 (6 bases). CDR1 is LNHDA and CDR2 is SQIVND in the germline V gene (reference sequence). Trimming cost V 5 bases and J 3 bases, with 11 bases left between them. The CDR3 sequence is 14 residues long. The CDR3 loop is CASSVQGNNQPQHF. The DNA for the CDR3 is TGTGCCAGTAGTGTGCAGGGGAACAATCAGCCCCAGCATTTT.

This clone was detected once. This chain joins TRBV10-3 and TRBJ2-2; possibly TRBD1 for D (6 bases). The CDR3 is 14 residues long. V shed 0 bases and J shed 8 bases, with 10 bases lying between them. Germline loops: CDR1 ENHRY, CDR2 SYGVKD. The chain's CDR3 is CAISESRGSGELFF. DNA for the CDR3: TGTGCCATCAGTGAGTCAAGGGGGTCAGGGGAGCTGTTTTTT.

The rearrangement joins TRBV19 to TRBJ1-5, with TRBD1 matching 8 bases. J gave up 2 bases and V 4 bases, and 7 bases lay outside the gene matches. CDR1 is LNHDA, CDR2 SQIVND, per germline (reference sequence). This CDR3 spans 16 amino acids. This CDR3 reads CASSRQGTRRNQPQHF. CDR3 coding DNA: TGTGCCAGTAGTAGACAGGGGACACGGCGCAATCAGCCCCAGCATTTT.

In its sample, this clone was seen a few times. The chain employs TRBV19 and TRBJ2-2; TRBD2 matches at 7 bases. V dropped 6 bases and J dropped 6; count of bases not matched to a gene: 16. The CDR3 has 17 amino acids. Per the germline V gene, CDR1 is LNHDA and CDR2 is SQIVND (reference sequence). CDR3 in DNA: TGTGCCAGTAGAAAAATCTCGTGGGTAGCGGGCCCCGGGGAGCTGTTTTTT. Protein sequence: CASRKISWVAGPGELFF.

This clone was seen more than once but under ten times. The chain couples TRBV9 to TRBJ1-4; D is uncertain. V lost 1 base and J lost 6, with 13 bases in between. Germline CDR1 reads SGDLS; CDR2 reads YYNGEE. CDR3 size: 15 residues. CDR3 nucleotides: TGTGCCAGCAGCGTATGGGGAGGGAGCGATGAAAAACTGTTTTTT. Translation gives CASSVWGGSDEKLFF.

The chain joins TRBV19 to TRBJ1-4; 8 bases match TRBD1. V gave up 7 bases and J gave up 5 bases; unmatched junction bases: 3. CDR1 is LNHDA and CDR2 is SQIVND in the germline V gene (reference sequence). This CDR3 has 13 amino acids. The CDR3 reads CASMGQENEKLFF. The CDR3 nucleotides are TGTGCCAGTATGGGACAGGAAAATGAAAAACTGTTTTTT.

The chain links TRBV7-8 to TRBJ1-1; TRBD1 matches at 7 bases. This CDR3 is 14 amino acids long. Germline lookup yields CDR1 SGHVS and CDR2 FQNEAQ. V lost 5 bases, J lost 1 base, and 4 bases stayed unmatched. In DNA form, the CDR3 reads TGTGCCAGCAGCCCCGGGACAGCGAACACTGAAGCTTTCTTT. The encoded protein is CASSPGTANTEAFF. Supplemented by reference TRBV7-8 and TRBJ1-1, the full variable domain reads GAGVSQSPRYKVAKRGQDVALRCDPISGHVSLFWYQQALGQGPEFLTYFQNEAQLDKSGLPSDRFFAERPEGSVSTLKIQRTQQEDSAVYLCASSPGTANTEAFFGQGTRLTVV.

This clone was counted a few times. This rearrangement joins TRBV2 to TRBJ2-7, with 12 bases matching TRBD2. CDR3 length equals 14 residues. Germline CDR1 reads SNHLY; CDR2 reads FYNNEI. The trim removed 5 bases at V and 5 bases at J, leaving 4 bases unmatched. The CDR3 nucleotides are TGTGCCAGCAGTCCTAGCGGGGGGGCCCACGAGCAGTACTTC. It is translated as CASSPSGGAHEQYF.

This clone was recorded a few times. This CDR3 is CASSAGDNYGYTF. DNA of the CDR3: TGTGCCAGCAGCGCAGGGGATAACTATGGCTACACCTTC. The chain couples TRBV2 to TRBJ1-2, with D perhaps TRBD1 (6 bases). The CDR3 sequence is 13 residues long. Trimming removed 6 bases from V and 1 base from J, with 9 bases in between. Germline assignment: CDR1 SNHLY and CDR2 FYNNEI. Supplemented by reference TRBV2 and TRBJ1-2, the full variable domain reads EPEVTQTPSHQVTQMGQEVILRCVPISNHLYFYWYRQILGQKVEFLVSFYNNEISEKSEIFDDQFSVERPDGSNFTLKIRSTKLEDSAMYFCASSAGDNYGYTFGSGTRLTVV.

This clone is a singleton in its sample. V is TRBV9 and J is TRBJ2-2, with D perhaps matching TRBD1 (5 bases). This CDR3 has 15 amino acids. CDR1 and CDR2 from the germline V gene are SGDLS and YYNGEE. Trimming took 4 bases from V and 5 from J, leaving 15 bases between them. The CDR3 spells CASSPSQGRTGELFF. CDR3 in DNA: TGTGCCAGCAGCCCCAGCCAGGGCCGGACCGGGGAGCTGTTTTTT.

The chain has TRBV10-1 and TRBJ1-1; TRBD1 agrees at 8 bases. The CDR3 is 15 amino acids. J gave up 2 bases and V 6 bases, and 8 bases lay outside the gene matches. Germline V gene lookup returns CDR1 WNHNN and CDR2 SYGVQD (reference sequence). DNA of the CDR3: TGCGCCAGCAGGCTTTTGGGACAGGTAAACACTGAAGCTTTCTTT. It translates to CASRLLGQVNTEAFF.

This clone has a handful of counts. The V and J genes are TRBV19 and TRBJ1-5, with 8 bases fitting TRBD1. V was pared by 5 bases and J by 1 base, with 7 bases of the junction left unmatched. Looked up from germline, CDR1 is LNHDA and CDR2 is SQIVND (reference sequence). This CDR3 is built from 16 residues. Written as DNA, the CDR3 is TGTGCCAGTAGTTCCCGGACAGGGTACAGCAATCAGCCCCAGCATTTT. Translation gives CASSSRTGYSNQPQHF.

This clone was observed a single time. The rearrangement joins TRBV19 to TRBJ2-1; TRBD1 might be the D (5 bases). The CDR3 is 14 residues long. Germline loops: CDR1 LNHDA, CDR2 SQIVND (reference sequence). Trimming left V 3 bases short and J 9 bases short, with 15 bases between. The CDR3 DNA sequence: TGTGCCAGTAGTATTACCCCTCAGGGCGGTGAGCAGTTCTTC. It is translated as CASSITPQGGEQFF.

This clone was counted once. The V call is TRBV18, the J call TRBJ2-7, with TRBD1 identical over 7 bases. V dropped 1 base and J dropped 5; count of bases not matched to a gene: 8. Per germline, CDR1 KGHSH and CDR2 LQKENI. The CDR3 covers 15 residues. DNA for the CDR3: TGTGCCAGCTCACCACTCACGACAGGGATGGACGAGCAGTACTTC. This encodes CASSPLTTGMDEQYF.

The V call is TRBV3-1 (or the pseudogene TRBV3-2), the J call TRBJ1-2; D may be TRBD1 (6 bases). V dropped 3 bases and J dropped 8 bases, with 19 bases sitting between them. The CDR3 spans 15 residues. The germline CDR1 and CDR2 sequences are LGHDT and YNNKEL (reference sequence). Here the CDR3 DNA reads TGTGCCAGCAGCCAGCAAACAGGGCTGAGTTACGGCTACACCTTC. This translates into CASSQQTGLSYGYTF.

This rearrangement joins TRBV4-1 to TRBJ1-2, with D perhaps matching TRBD1 (5 bases). Germline loops: CDR1 MGHRA, CDR2 YSYEKL. The CDR3 has 15 residues. The germline V and J ends were trimmed by 0 bases and 5 bases, with 13 bases remaining between them. The CDR3 nucleotides are TGCGCCAGCAGCCAAGATGGGGAGGGGCTTTATGGCTACACCTTC. Translating it yields CASSQDGEGLYGYTF.

The sample holds a few counts of this clone. The V call is TRBV5-1, the J call TRBJ1-2; tentatively, D is TRBD1 (6 bases). With 0 bases removed from V and 4 bases from J, the gap between germline ends came to 13 bases. The germline gives CDR1 SGHRS, CDR2 YFSETQ. The CDR3 has 15 residues. The CDR3 loop reads CASSLEGGPSYGYTF. The CDR3 nucleotides read TGCGCCAGCAGCTTGGAAGGGGGACCTAGCTATGGCTACACCTTC.

The rearrangement joins TRBV28 to TRBJ1-6; a weak D match, TRBD1 (6 bases). V lost 6 bases to trimming and J lost 7 bases, with 16 bases between them. CDR3 length: 15 amino acids. Germline CDR1 reads MDHEN; CDR2 reads SYDVKM. The CDR3 DNA sequence: TGTGCCAGCAGGTCGACAGGCCTGGGGAATTCACCCCTCCACTTT. This gives the protein CASRSTGLGNSPLHF.

V usage is TRBV2 and J usage is TRBJ2-7, with TRBD1 matching over 11 bases. CDR3 length equals 14 residues. The J segment lost 5 bases and the V segment lost 7 bases, leaving 7 bases of the junction unmatched. CDR1 and CDR2 from the germline V gene are SNHLY and FYNNEI. The DNA of the CDR3 is TGTGCCAGCACCCAGGGACAGGGGGTCCACGAGCAGTACTTC. Translated, it gives CASTQGQGVHEQYF.

This sequence joins TRBV5-1 and TRBJ2-5, with 10 nucleotides matching TRBD1. Germline V CDR1 and CDR2: SGHRS, YFSETQ. This CDR3 comprises 15 residues. The trim removed 6 bases at V and 4 bases at J, leaving 9 bases unmatched. In nucleotides, the CDR3 is TGCGCCAGCACCCATGAGGACAGGGGGTTAGAGACCCAGTACTTC. This codes for CASTHEDRGLETQYF.